This T cell receptor (beta chain) is drawn from a study of blood T cell repertoires in COVID-19. Study information: Material from acute and convalescent COVID-19 was sourced from the United States, Italy and Spain. Sources were T cells, B-cell-depleted T cells, or PBMCs; the material itself was cDNA or gDNA.

TCRdb's copy holds only in-frame clones and misses some; the assay was immunoSEQ multiplex PCR. The sample holds about 190,000 clones, 90% seen once. Germline values: CDR1 LGHDT, CDR2 YNNKEL (reference sequence). This CDR3 is 19 amino acids long. With 3 bases clipped from V and 5 bases from J, the junction kept 19 bases outside the gene matches. This sequence was found in a man aged 50 to 59 with acute or convalescent COVID-19. V is TRBV3-1 (or the pseudogene TRBV3-2) and J is TRBJ2-3, with 8 bases that match TRBD2. Specimen: peripheral blood. The CDR3 protein is CASSHWNPGLAGLGDTQYF. In DNA, the CDR3 is TGTGCCAGCAGCCATTGGAACCCAGGACTAGCCGGTTTAGGAGATACGCAGTATTTT.